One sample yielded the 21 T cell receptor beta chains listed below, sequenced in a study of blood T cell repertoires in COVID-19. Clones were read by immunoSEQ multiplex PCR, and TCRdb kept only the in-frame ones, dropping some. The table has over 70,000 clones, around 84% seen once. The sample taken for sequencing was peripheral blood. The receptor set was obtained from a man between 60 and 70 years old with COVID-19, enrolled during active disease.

The CDR3 region is CASTPGLAGGSSGTDTQYF. In DNA, the CDR3 is TGTGCCAGTACTCCGGGACTAGCGGGGGGAAGTTCGGGCACAGATACGCAGTATTTT. The chain joins TRBV19 to TRBJ2-3, with 15 bases aligning to TRBD2. Germline V gives CDR1 LNHDA, CDR2 SQIVND (reference sequence). After removal of 7 bases from V and 1 base from J, the junction contained 12 bases not matched to a gene. The CDR3 totals 19 residues. Drawing the rest from reference TRBV19 and TRBJ2-3, the complete variable domain is DGGITQSPKYLFRKEGQNVTLSCEQNLNHDAMYWYRQDPGQGLRLIYYSQIVNDFQKGDIAEGYSVSREKKESFPLTVTSAQKNPTAFYLCASTPGLAGGSSGTDTQYFGPGTRLTVL.

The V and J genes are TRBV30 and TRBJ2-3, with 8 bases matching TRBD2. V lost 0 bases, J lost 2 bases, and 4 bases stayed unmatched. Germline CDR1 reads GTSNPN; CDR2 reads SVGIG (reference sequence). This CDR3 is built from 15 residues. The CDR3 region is CAWSVTSGLTDTQYF. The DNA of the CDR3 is TGTGCCTGGAGTGTAACTAGCGGCCTCACAGATACGCAGTATTTT.

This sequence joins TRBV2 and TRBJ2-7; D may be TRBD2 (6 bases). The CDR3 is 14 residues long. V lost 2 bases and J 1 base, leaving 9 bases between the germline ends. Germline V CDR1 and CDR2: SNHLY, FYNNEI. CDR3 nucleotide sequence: TGTGCCAGCAGTGAAAACGGGGGTTCCTACGAGCAGTACTTC. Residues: CASSENGGSYEQYF.

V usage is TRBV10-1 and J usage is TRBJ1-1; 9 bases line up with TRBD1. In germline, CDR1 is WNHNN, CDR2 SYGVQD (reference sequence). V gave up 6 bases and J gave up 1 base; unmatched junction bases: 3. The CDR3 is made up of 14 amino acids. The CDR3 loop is CASRPGQGNTEAFF. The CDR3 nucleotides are TGCGCCAGCAGACCGGGACAGGGGAACACTGAAGCTTTCTTT.

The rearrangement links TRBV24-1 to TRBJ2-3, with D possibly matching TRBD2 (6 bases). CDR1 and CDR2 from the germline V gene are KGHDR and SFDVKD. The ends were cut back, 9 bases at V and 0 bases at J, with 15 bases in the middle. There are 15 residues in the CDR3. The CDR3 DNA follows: TGTGCCACCGCAGGTGGGAGCGGGAGCACAGATACGCAGTATTTT. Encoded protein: CATAGGSGSTDTQYF.

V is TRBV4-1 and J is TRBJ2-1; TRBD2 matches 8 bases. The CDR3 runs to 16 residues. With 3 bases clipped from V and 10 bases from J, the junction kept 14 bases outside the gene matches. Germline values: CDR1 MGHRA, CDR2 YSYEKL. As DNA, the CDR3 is TGCGCCAGCAGCCATCTGACTAGCGTGGTTACAAAGGAGCAGTTCTTC. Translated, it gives CASSHLTSVVTKEQFF.

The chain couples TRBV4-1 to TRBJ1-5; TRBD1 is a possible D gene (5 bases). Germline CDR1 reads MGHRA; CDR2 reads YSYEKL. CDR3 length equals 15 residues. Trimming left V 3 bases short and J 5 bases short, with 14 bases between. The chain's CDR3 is CASSQNADRDQPQHF. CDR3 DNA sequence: TGCGCCAGCAGCCAGAACGCTGACAGAGATCAGCCCCAGCATTTT.

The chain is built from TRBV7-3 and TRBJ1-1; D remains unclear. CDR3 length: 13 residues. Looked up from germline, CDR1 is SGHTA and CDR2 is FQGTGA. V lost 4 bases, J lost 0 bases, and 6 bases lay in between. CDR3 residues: CASSSSMNTEAFF. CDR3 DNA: TGTGCCAGCAGCTCGAGCATGAACACTGAAGCTTTCTTT. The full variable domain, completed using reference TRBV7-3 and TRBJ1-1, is GAGVSQTPSNKVTEKGKYVELRCDPISGHTALYWYRQSLGQGPEFLIYFQGTGAADDSGLPNDRFFAVRPEGSVSTLKIQRTERGDSAVYLCASSSSMNTEAFFGQGTRLTVV.

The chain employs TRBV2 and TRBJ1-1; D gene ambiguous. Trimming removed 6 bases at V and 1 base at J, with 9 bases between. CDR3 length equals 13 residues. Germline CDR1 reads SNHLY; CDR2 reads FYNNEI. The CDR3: CASRNNRNTEAFF. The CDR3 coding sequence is TGTGCCAGCAGGAACAACAGGAACACTGAAGCTTTCTTT.

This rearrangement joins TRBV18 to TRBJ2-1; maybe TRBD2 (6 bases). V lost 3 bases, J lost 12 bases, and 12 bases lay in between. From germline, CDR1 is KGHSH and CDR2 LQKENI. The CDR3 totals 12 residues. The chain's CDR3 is CASSPGDGRQFF. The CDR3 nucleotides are TGTGCCAGCTCACCGGGGGACGGGAGGCAGTTCTTC. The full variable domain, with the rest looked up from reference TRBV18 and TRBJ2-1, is NAGVMQNPRHLVRRRGQEARLRCSPMKGHSHVYWYRQLPEEGLKFMVYLQKENIIDESGMPKERFSAEFPKEGPSILRIQQVVRGDSAAYFCASSPGDGRQFFGPGTRLTVL.

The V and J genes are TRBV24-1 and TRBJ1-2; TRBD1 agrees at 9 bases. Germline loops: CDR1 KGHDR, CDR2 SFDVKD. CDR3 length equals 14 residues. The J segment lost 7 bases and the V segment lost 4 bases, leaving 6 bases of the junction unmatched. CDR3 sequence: CATSEGQGMVGYTF. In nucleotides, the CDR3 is TGTGCCACCAGTGAGGGACAGGGAATGGTTGGCTACACCTTC.

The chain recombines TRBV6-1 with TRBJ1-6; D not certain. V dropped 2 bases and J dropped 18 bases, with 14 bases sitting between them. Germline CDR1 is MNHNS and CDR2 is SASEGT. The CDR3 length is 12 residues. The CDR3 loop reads CASSEKTLTGHF. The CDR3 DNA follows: TGTGCCAGCAGTGAAAAGACTTTGACGGGCCACTTT.

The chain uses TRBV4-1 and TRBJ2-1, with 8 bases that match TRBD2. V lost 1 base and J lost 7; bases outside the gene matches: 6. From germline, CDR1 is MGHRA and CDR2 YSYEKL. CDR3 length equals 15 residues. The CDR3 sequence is CASSQARSGGNEQFF. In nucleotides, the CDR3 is TGCGCCAGCAGCCAAGCTCGGAGCGGGGGAAATGAGCAGTTCTTC.

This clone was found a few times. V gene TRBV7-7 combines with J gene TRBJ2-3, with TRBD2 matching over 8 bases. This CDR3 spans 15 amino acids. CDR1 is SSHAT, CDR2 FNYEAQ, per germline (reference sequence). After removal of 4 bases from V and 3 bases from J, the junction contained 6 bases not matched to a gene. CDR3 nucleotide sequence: TGTGCCAGCAGCTCCATCGGGGGGGAGACAGATACGCAGTATTTT. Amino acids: CASSSIGGETDTQYF. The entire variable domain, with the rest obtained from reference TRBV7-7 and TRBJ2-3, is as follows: GAGVSQSPRYKVTKRGQDVTLRCDPISSHATLYWYQQALGQGPEFLTYFNYEAQPDKSGLPSDRFSAERPEGSISTLTIQRTEQRDSAMYRCASSSIGGETDTQYFGPGTRLTVL.

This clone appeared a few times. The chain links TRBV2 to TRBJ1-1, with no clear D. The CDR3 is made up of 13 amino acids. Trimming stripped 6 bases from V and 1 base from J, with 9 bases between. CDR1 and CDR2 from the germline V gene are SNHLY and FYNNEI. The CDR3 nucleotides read TGTGCCAGCAGGGAGACTCAGAACACTGAAGCTTTCTTT. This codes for CASRETQNTEAFF.

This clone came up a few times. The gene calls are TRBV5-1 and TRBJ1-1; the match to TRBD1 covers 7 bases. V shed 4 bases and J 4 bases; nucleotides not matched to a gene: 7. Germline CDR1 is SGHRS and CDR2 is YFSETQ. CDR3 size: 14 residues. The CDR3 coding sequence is TGCGCCAGCAGCCTACAGGGGCTGGGCACTGAAGCTTTCTTT. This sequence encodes CASSLQGLGTEAFF.

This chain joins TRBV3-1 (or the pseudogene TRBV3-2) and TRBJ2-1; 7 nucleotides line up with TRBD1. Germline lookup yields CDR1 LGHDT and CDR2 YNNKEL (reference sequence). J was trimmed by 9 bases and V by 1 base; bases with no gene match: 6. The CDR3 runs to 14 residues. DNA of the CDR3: TGTGCCAGCAGCCAAGCAGGGGGTGGAGGTGAGCAGTTCTTC. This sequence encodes CASSQAGGGGEQFF.

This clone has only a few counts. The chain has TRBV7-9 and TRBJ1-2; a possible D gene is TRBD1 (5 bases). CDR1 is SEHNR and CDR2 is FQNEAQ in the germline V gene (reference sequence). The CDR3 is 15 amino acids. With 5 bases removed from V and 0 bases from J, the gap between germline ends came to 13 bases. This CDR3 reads CASSLRDFANYGYTF. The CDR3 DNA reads TGTGCCAGCAGCCTCCGGGACTTTGCTAACTATGGCTACACCTTC.

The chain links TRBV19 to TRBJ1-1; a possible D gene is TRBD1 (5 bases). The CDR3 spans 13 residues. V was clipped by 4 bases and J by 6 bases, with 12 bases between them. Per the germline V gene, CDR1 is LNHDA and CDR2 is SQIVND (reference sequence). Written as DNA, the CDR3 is TGTGCCAGTAGTAGGGGGGGATGGGCTGAAGCTTTCTTT. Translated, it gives CASSRGGWAEAFF.

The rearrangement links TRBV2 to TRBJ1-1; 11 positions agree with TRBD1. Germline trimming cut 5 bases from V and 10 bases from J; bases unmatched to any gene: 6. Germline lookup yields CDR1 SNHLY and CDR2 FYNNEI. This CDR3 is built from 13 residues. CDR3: CASSPGTGGLAFF. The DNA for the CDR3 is TGTGCCAGCAGTCCCGGGACAGGGGGTTTAGCTTTCTTT.

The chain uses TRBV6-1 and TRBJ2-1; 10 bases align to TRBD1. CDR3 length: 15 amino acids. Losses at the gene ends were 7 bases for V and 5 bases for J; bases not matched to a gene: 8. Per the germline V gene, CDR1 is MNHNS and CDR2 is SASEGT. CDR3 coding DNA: TGTGCCAGCATCAACTCGGGACAGGGGAACAATGAGCAGTTCTTC. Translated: CASINSGQGNNEQFF.